These T cell receptor beta chains were read from a single sample in a study of blood T cell repertoires in COVID-19. Assay: immunoSEQ multiplex PCR; the TCRdb copy retains only in-frame clones and omits some. This sample carries 150,000 to 180,000 clones, more than 85% of them seen once, and the ten largest clones take 2% to 3%. The sample taken for sequencing was peripheral blood. These receptors were collected from a woman in her 70s with acute or convalescent COVID-19. The CDR3 runs from the conserved cysteine through the conserved F or W. Each record gives: clone size, J gene, V gene, CDR3 length, D gene, CDR3 protein, CDR3 DNA. D genes are given only for firm matches. Some rows have no size entry. The others give once, few or many, or a class for an expanded clone.

size: NA
J: TRBJ2-7
V: TRBV6-5
length: 14
D: TRBD1
CDR3: CASSSGQVSYEQYF
DNA: TGTGCCAGCAGCTCGGGACAGGTCTCCTACGAGCAGTACTTC

size: NA
J: TRBJ2-5
V: TRBV12-3/TRBV12-4
length: 13
D: NA
CDR3: CASSFLGVGTQYF
DNA: TGTGCCAGCAGTTTCTTAGGGGTGGGGACCCAGTACTTC

size: NA
J: TRBJ1-6
V: TRBV2
length: 16
D: NA
CDR3: CASLSVTGSYNSPLHF
DNA: TGTGCCAGCTTATCTGTGACGGGCTCCTATAATTCACCCCTCCACTTT

size: NA
J: TRBJ1-4
V: TRBV18
length: 13
D: NA
CDR3: CASRRGGNEKLFF
DNA: TGTGCCAGCCGTCGGGGGGGAAATGAAAAACTGTTTTTT

size: NA
J: TRBJ2-7
V: TRBV6-5
length: 15
D: TRBD2
CDR3: CASRSPSGGSYEQYF
DNA: TGTGCCAGCAGATCACCGAGCGGGGGTTCCTACGAGCAGTACTTC

size: NA
J: TRBJ2-5
V: TRBV5-1
length: 14
D: TRBD2
CDR3: CASSTRGGQETQYF
DNA: TGCGCCAGCAGTACCCGGGGGGGCCAAGAGACCCAGTACTTC

size: NA
J: TRBJ1-2
V: TRBV19
length: 15
D: NA
CDR3: CASSTKTLPNYGYTF
DNA: TGTGCCAGTAGTACGAAGACACTTCCTAACTATGGCTACACCTTC

size: NA
J: TRBJ1-1
V: TRBV18
length: 16
D: TRBD1
CDR3: CASSPAQGAKNTEAFF
DNA: TGTGCCAGCTCACCAGCCCAGGGGGCAAAGAACACTGAAGCTTTCTTT

size: NA
J: TRBJ2-2
V: TRBV5-1
length: 16
D: NA
CDR3: CASSLGVLGNTGELFF
DNA: TGCGCCAGCAGCTTGGGGGTCCTAGGAAACACCGGGGAGCTGTTTTTT

size: few
J: TRBJ1-4
V: TRBV30
length: 16
D: TRBD1
CDR3: CASRDRVPGLNEKLFF
DNA: TGTGCCAGCCGGGACAGGGTTCCGGGCCTTAATGAAAAACTGTTTTTT

size: NA
J: TRBJ1-5
V: TRBV19
length: 15
D: NA
CDR3: CASSGGQSSNQPQHF
DNA: TGTGCCAGTAGTGGAGGGCAGTCAAGCAATCAGCCCCAGCATTTT

size: NA
J: TRBJ1-1
V: TRBV5-1
length: 16
D: NA
CDR3: CASSSMGGLGNTEAFF
DNA: TGCGCCAGCAGCAGTATGGGGGGGCTTGGAAACACTGAAGCTTTCTTT

size: NA
J: TRBJ2-3
V: TRBV6-2/TRBV6-3
length: 16
D: TRBD1
CDR3: CASSSMDRLSTDTQYF
DNA: TGTGCCAGCAGTTCGATGGACAGGCTGAGCACAGATACGCAGTATTTT

size: NA
J: TRBJ1-1
V: TRBV19
length: 14
D: NA
CDR3: CASSAQQGNTEAFF
DNA: TGTGCCAGTAGTGCGCAACAGGGGAACACTGAAGCTTTCTTT

size: NA
J: TRBJ1-1
V: TRBV7-8
length: 17
D: TRBD1
CDR3: CASSSGGERWSNTEAFF
DNA: TGTGCCAGCAGCTCAGGGGGCGAGCGTTGGTCGAACACTGAAGCTTTCTTT

size: NA
J: TRBJ1-6
V: TRBV10-1
length: 15
D: TRBD1
CDR3: CASSESGTGYSPLHF
DNA: TGCGCCAGCAGTGAGTCCGGGACAGGGTACTCACCCCTCCACTTT

size: NA
J: TRBJ2-5
V: TRBV11-2
length: 16
D: NA
CDR3: CASSLAGRVYQETQYF
DNA: TGTGCCAGCAGCTTAGCGGGCAGGGTTTACCAAGAGACCCAGTACTTC

size: NA
J: TRBJ2-1
V: TRBV6-5
length: 15
D: TRBD2
CDR3: CASSLFGGALNEQFF
DNA: TGTGCCAGCAGCTTATTCGGGGGGGCCTTGAATGAGCAGTTCTTC

size: few
J: TRBJ1-2
V: TRBV7-2
length: 12
D: NA
CDR3: CASPGGFYGYTF
DNA: TGTGCCAGCCCGGGAGGGTTCTATGGCTACACCTTC

size: NA
J: TRBJ2-5
V: TRBV4-1
length: 14
D: NA
CDR3: CASSPQAVQETQYF
DNA: TGCGCCAGCAGCCCCCAAGCGGTCCAAGAGACCCAGTACTTC

size: NA
J: TRBJ1-5
V: TRBV19
length: 16
D: TRBD1
CDR3: CASSPSDRGRNQPQHF
DNA: TGTGCCAGTAGTCCATCAGACAGGGGCCGCAATCAGCCCCAGCATTTT

size: NA
J: TRBJ1-1
V: TRBV18
length: 14
D: NA
CDR3: CASSPGLKGTEAFF
DNA: TGTGCCAGCTCACCCGGGTTAAAGGGGACTGAAGCTTTCTTT

size: few
J: TRBJ1-2
V: TRBV12-3/TRBV12-4
length: 13
D: TRBD1
CDR3: CASSPGQGYGYTF
DNA: TGTGCCAGCAGTCCGGGACAGGGGTATGGCTACACCTTC

size: NA
J: TRBJ2-5
V: TRBV21-1
length: 15
D: NA
CDR3: CASSITPPAQETQYF
DNA: TGTGCCAGCAGCATCACCCCTCCAGCGCAAGAGACCCAGTACTTC

size: NA
J: TRBJ1-5
V: TRBV27
length: 15
D: NA
CDR3: CASRAGGNSNQPQHF
DNA: TGTGCCAGCCGTGCGGGGGGGAATAGCAATCAGCCCCAGCATTTT

size: NA
J: TRBJ2-1
V: TRBV5-1
length: 13
D: NA
CDR3: CASSLDVQDSQFF
DNA: TGCGCCAGCAGCTTGGACGTCCAAGACTCCCAGTTCTTC

size: NA
J: TRBJ2-5
V: TRBV21-1
length: 19
D: NA
CDR3: CASSKALRASGGVLKTQYF
DNA: TGTGCCAGCAGCAAAGCGCTTCGGGCTAGCGGGGGGGTCTTAAAGACCCAGTACTTC